This TCR beta chain originates from a study of T-cell memory formation after mild COVID-19. Each CDR3 protein is one row after TCRdb ran MiXCR on the 5' RACE reads. The data contain roughly 29,000 distinct CDR3 sequences, 7.4% of them singletons. V lost 5 bases, J lost 3 bases, and 13 bases lay in between. The CDR3 runs to 14 residues. Germline loops: CDR1 LNHDA, CDR2 SQIVND (reference sequence). This clonotype was observed at least ten times. The receptor was isolated from an adult woman who had mild COVID-19 (a few samples of this study predate the infection). Cell type and time point are not known. The sample taken for sequencing was PBMCs or a T cell subset sorted from them (not recorded which). The V gene is TRBV19, the J gene TRBJ1-2; no clear D. CDR3 in amino acids: CASSPGPRDYGYTF. The CDR3 region has the DNA TGTGCCAGTAGTCCTGGGCCTCGGGACTATGGCTACACCTTC.